This TCR beta chain was obtained from a study of graft-versus-host responses after intestinal transplantation. In germline, CDR1 is LNHDA, CDR2 SQIVND (reference sequence). Trimming cost V 3 bases and J 0 bases, with 12 bases left between them. The CDR3 extends over 15 amino acids. Data came from immunoSEQ multiplex PCR; TCRdb stores just in-frame clones and leaves some out. Of 110,000 to 150,000 clones listed, approximately 91% are singletons. Notes on this clone: Its antigen is undetermined.

This sequence was found in a human donor who received an intestinal transplant. The rearrangement links TRBV19 to TRBJ2-7; D perhaps matches TRBD2 (5 bases). Sequencing used unstimulated CD4+ T cells sorted from spleen or lymph node cells, obtained before intestinal transplant. CDR3 bases: TGTGCCAGTAGTATTGACGGGATCAGCTCCTACGAGCAGTACTTC. Residues: CASSIDGISSYEQYF.